These 28 T cell receptor beta chains originate from one sample sequenced in a study of T cells in Graves' hyperthyroidism and ophthalmopathy. The source material, RNA transcripts, was used to amplify TCR beta CDR3 regions. The TCR CDR3 was amplified in a first-round RT-PCR using the HTBI primer set. TCRdb independently ran MiXCR on the multiplex PCR reads; one entry per CDR3 protein. The table lists approximately 640,000 distinct CDR3 sequences, roughly 17% of them singletons, with 15% in the top ten. Sequenced material: blood. All receptors come from a man aged 50 or older with Graves' hyperthyroidism.

This clonotype was counted only a few times. The CDR3 spells CASSFGKRGTGELFF. The CDR3, as DNA: TGTGCCAGCAGCTTCGGGAAGCGGGGAACCGGGGAGCTGTTTTTT. This chain links TRBV7-3 with TRBJ2-2, with TRBD2 matching over 7 bases. The germline gives CDR1 SGHTA, CDR2 FQGTGA. The CDR3 has 15 residues. With V trimmed by 3 bases and J by 5 bases, 6 bases remained unmatched.

The genes are TRBV28 and TRBJ1-1, with D unresolved. The CDR3 runs to 14 residues. The V end was cut by 1 base, the J end by 1 base, with 7 bases between. Germline CDR1 reads MDHEN; CDR2 reads SYDVKM. CDR3 sequence (DNA): TGTGCCAGCAGTTTATTACACCCGAACACTGAAGCTTTCTTT. This codes for CASSLLHPNTEAFF.

The chain joins TRBV18 to TRBJ2-3; 7 bases line up with TRBD2. The V segment lost 2 bases and the J segment 1 base; nucleotides outside the gene matches: 15. The CDR3 length is 19 residues. Germline CDR1 reads KGHSH; CDR2 reads LQKENI. The DNA for the CDR3 is TGTGCCAGCTCACCAGTAGCTAGCGGAGAACTAGAGGGCACAGATACGCAGTATTTT. Translated, it gives CASSPVASGELEGTDTQYF.

The V and J genes are TRBV5-1 and TRBJ2-6; D is perhaps TRBD1 (7 bases). Trimming left V 4 bases short and J 3 bases short, with 14 bases between. Germline loops: CDR1 SGHRS, CDR2 YFSETQ. CDR3 size: 16 residues. CDR3: CASSPAGGLGANVLTF. CDR3 coding DNA: TGCGCCAGCAGCCCTGCAGGGGGGCTTGGGGCCAACGTCCTGACTTTC. Supplemented by reference TRBV5-1 and TRBJ2-6, the full variable domain reads KAGVTQTPRYLIKTRGQQVTLSCSPISGHRSVSWYQQTPGQGLQFLFEYFSETQRNKGNFPGRFSGRQFSNSRSEMNVSTLELGDSALYLCASSPAGGLGANVLTFGAGSRLTVL.

As to this clonotype: The germline gene is not matched at one end of the junction; a read error may be the cause. The chain couples TRBV3-1 to TRBJ2-2; no firm D call. CDR3 length equals 14 residues. CDR1 is LGHDT, CDR2 YNNKEL, per germline (reference sequence). DNA of the CDR3: TGTGCCAACAGCCCGTTTCTAGGGTCCGGGGAGCTGTTTTTT. Translation gives CANSPFLGSGELFF.

This clonotype has a count of ten or more. The chain links TRBV28 to TRBJ2-1; TRBD1 might be the D (6 bases). Between the trimmed V and J ends, which lost 3 bases and 0 bases, there was a span of 12 bases. Germline CDR1 is MDHEN and CDR2 is SYDVKM. The CDR3 extends over 16 amino acids. The DNA of the CDR3 is TGTGCCAGCAGTTTTCAGGGGTCGAGCTCCTACAATGAGCAGTTCTTC. Residues: CASSFQGSSSYNEQFF. The full variable domain, completed using reference TRBV28 and TRBJ2-1, is DVKVTQSSRYLVKRTGEKVFLECVQDMDHENMFWYRQDPGLGLRLIYFSYDVKMKEKGDIPEGYSVSREKKERFSLILESASTNQTSMYLCASSFQGSSSYNEQFFGPGTRLTVL.

V gene TRBV11-2 combines with J gene TRBJ2-3; the match to TRBD1 covers 10 bases. Germline V CDR1 and CDR2: SGHAT, FQNNGV. V was clipped by 6 bases and J by 2 bases; unmatched bases: 5. This CDR3 is 15 amino acids long. Here the CDR3 reads CASSGGQGVTDTQYF. CDR3 bases: TGTGCCAGCAGTGGCGGACAGGGGGTCACAGATACGCAGTATTTT.

With respect to this clonotype: Germline is not matched at one junction end, which may reflect a read error. The V call is TRBV9, the J call TRBJ1-1, with 9 bases aligning to TRBD1. The CDR3 has 14 amino acids. Germline CDR1 SGDLS, CDR2 YYNGEE. CDR3 nucleotides: TGTGCCAGCAGTCGCGACAGGGGGAACTCTGAAGCTTTCTTT. Amino acid sequence: CASSRDRGNSEAFF.

The CDR3 reads CATSRDLGANNEQFF. The CDR3 nucleotides read TGTGCCACCAGCAGAGATCTCGGGGCTAACAATGAGCAGTTCTTC. The chain links TRBV15 to TRBJ2-1; the D call may be TRBD1 or TRBD2 (5 bases each). CDR1 LNHNV and CDR2 YYDKDF come from the germline V gene (reference sequence). This CDR3 has 15 residues. The germline V and J ends were trimmed by 0 bases and 5 bases, with 11 bases remaining between them.

This clonotype appeared many times. This chain joins TRBV12-3 or TRBV12-4 and TRBJ2-7, with D unresolved. The CDR3 is 14 residues long. V shed 2 bases and J shed 3 bases, with 11 bases lying between them. The CDR3 protein is CASSLRRKGYEQYF. The CDR3 DNA reads as TGTGCCAGCAGTTTAAGGCGGAAGGGCTACGAGCAGTACTTC.

This clonotype has just a few counts. Likely a read error: the CDR3 ends without its conserved phenylalanine or tryptophan. The rearrangement joins TRBV7-2 to TRBJ2-3; D perhaps matches TRBD2 (5 bases). V lost 5 bases to trimming and J lost 2 bases, with 17 bases between them. Germline loops: CDR1 SGHTA, CDR2 FQGNSA. The CDR3 is 16 residues long. CDR3 nucleotides: TGTGCCAGCAGCCCCGGATCTAGCACAATCACAGATACGCAGTATTAT. As protein: CASSPGSSTITDTQYY.

In this sample, this clonotype turned up many times. V is TRBV28 and J is TRBJ2-7, with 9 bases aligning to TRBD1. Germline trimming cut 5 bases from V and 4 bases from J; bases unmatched to any gene: 9. This CDR3 contains 15 residues. Germline V gives CDR1 MDHEN, CDR2 SYDVKM. Here the CDR3 reads CASSPGAGTGYEQYF. The CDR3 DNA sequence: TGTGCCAGCAGTCCCGGGGCCGGGACAGGGTACGAGCAGTACTTC.

This clonotype was counted many times. The chain recombines TRBV27 with TRBJ1-3; possible D gene TRBD1, 5 bases. Germline values: CDR1 MNHEY, CDR2 SMNVEV (reference sequence). This CDR3 contains 14 residues. Trimming removed 2 bases from V and 4 bases from J, with 9 bases in between. CDR3 loop: CASSLRGGGNTIYF. The CDR3 DNA is TGTGCCAGCAGTTTAAGGGGAGGGGGAAACACCATATATTTT.

This clonotype has more than one count but fewer than ten. The CDR3 DNA is TGTGCCAGCAGCCCTCCACGGGGGCAATCTAACTATGGCTACACCTTC. Translated, it gives CASSPPRGQSNYGYTF. V gene TRBV6-1 combines with J gene TRBJ1-2; D may be TRBD1 (6 bases). This CDR3 contains 16 residues. From germline, CDR1 is MNHNS and CDR2 SASEGT. V was clipped by 6 bases and J by 0 bases, with 17 bases between them.

Ten or more counts support this clonotype. The chain couples TRBV27 to TRBJ1-1, with 11 bases fitting TRBD1. The length of the CDR3 is 17 residues. Germline CDR1 is MNHEY and CDR2 is SMNVEV (reference sequence). V shed 4 bases, J shed 3 bases, and the junction held 10 bases outside the gene matches. The CDR3 DNA reads TGTGCCAGCAGTTCAGGGACAGGGGGGAGTAGGTACACTGAAGCTTTCTTT. The encoded protein is CASSSGTGGSRYTEAFF.

This clonotype has at least ten counts. The chain has TRBV19 and TRBJ1-1, with D hard to call. The CDR3 extends over 13 amino acids. The V gene's germline CDR1 is LNHDA and CDR2 SQIVND (reference sequence). The germline V and J ends were trimmed by 3 bases and 1 base, with 6 bases remaining between them. The CDR3 protein is CASSMWRNTEAFF. CDR3 nucleotide sequence: TGTGCCAGTAGTATGTGGCGGAACACTGAAGCTTTCTTT.

This clonotype showed up just a few times. The J gene is TRBJ2-1, the V gene TRBV19, with 12 bases matching TRBD2. V lost 0 bases and J lost 6; bases outside the gene matches: 9. Germline assignment: CDR1 LNHDA and CDR2 SQIVND (reference sequence). The CDR3 totals 18 residues. CDR3 DNA sequence: TGTGCCAGTAGTATAGATCGGCGACTAGCGGGAGCCTTCAATGAGCAGTTCTTC. Protein: CASSIDRRLAGAFNEQFF.

The chain uses TRBV6-1 and TRBJ1-1, with 10 positions matching TRBD1. CDR3 length equals 14 residues. CDR1 and CDR2 (germline): MNHNS, SASEGT. Germline trimming cut 5 bases from V and 6 bases from J; bases unmatched to any gene: 6. DNA for the CDR3: TGTGCCAGCAGTCTAAGGACAGGGGGGGCTGAAGCTTTCTTT. It codes for CASSLRTGGAEAFF.

In this sample, this clonotype turned up a few times. This CDR3 is CSARYYSGNTIYF. CDR3 DNA sequence: TGCAGTGCCAGGTACTACTCTGGAAACACCATATATTTT. The chain links TRBV20-1 to TRBJ1-3, with D unresolved. The CDR3 extends over 13 amino acids. Deletions cut 6 bases from V and 0 bases from J, with 9 bases between. Germline CDR1 is DFQATT and CDR2 is SNEGSKA (reference sequence).

The chain joins TRBV5-6 to TRBJ2-2, with D tentatively TRBD2 (5 bases). V was cut by 3 bases and J by 2 bases, with 11 bases left in between. The CDR3 sequence is 15 residues long. Germline V gene lookup returns CDR1 SGHDT and CDR2 YYEEEE. The CDR3: CASSSDYPNTGELFF. The CDR3 bases are TGTGCCAGCAGCTCCGACTACCCAAACACCGGGGAGCTGTTTTTT.

At least ten counts were recorded for this clonotype. V gene TRBV7-3 combines with J gene TRBJ2-1; the D gene is possibly TRBD1 (6 bases). The germline gives CDR1 SGHTA, CDR2 FQGTGA. Trimming stripped 3 bases from V and 6 bases from J, with 12 bases between. This CDR3 is built from 14 residues. The CDR3: CASSFQGWGNEQFF. In DNA form, the CDR3 reads TGTGCCAGCAGCTTTCAGGGGTGGGGCAATGAGCAGTTCTTC.

This clonotype was seen at least ten times. CDR3 coding DNA: TGTGCCAGCAGTCCACAGGGACGGGGTTCAGTAGCTAATGAAAAACTGTTTTTT. Translating gives CASSPQGRGSVANEKLFF. The chain links TRBV6-1 to TRBJ1-4; weak D call: TRBD1 (6 bases). CDR1 and CDR2 from the germline V gene are MNHNS and SASEGT. V lost 5 bases to trimming and J lost 3 bases, with 22 bases between them. CDR3 size: 18 residues.

The sample holds many counts of this clonotype. CDR3 loop: CASSAGQGAAGELFF. In DNA, the CDR3 is TGTGCCAGCAGCGCGGGACAGGGGGCTGCCGGGGAGCTGTTTTTT. The V gene is TRBV2, the J gene TRBJ2-2, with TRBD1 matching 12 bases. The V and J ends lost 6 bases and 6 bases, in that order; junction bases with no gene match: 5. CDR1 and CDR2 (germline): SNHLY, FYNNEI. The length of the CDR3 is 15 residues.

This clonotype was seen only a few times. The rearrangement uses TRBV28 and TRBJ2-5; D is unclear. The germline V gene has CDR1 MDHEN and CDR2 SYDVKM. Trimming took off 5 bases at V and 2 bases at J, with 15 bases between the two ends. This CDR3 has 15 amino acids. The CDR3 bases are TGTGCCAGCAGTGTCCCGGGCCTTGATCAAGAGACCCAGTACTTC. It encodes CASSVPGLDQETQYF.

This clonotype was counted a few times. The chain joins TRBV29-1 to TRBJ2-7, with unresolved D. The CDR3 contains 13 residues. Trimming removed 4 bases at V and 0 bases at J, with 10 bases between. CDR1 is SQVTM, CDR2 ANQGSEA, per germline. The chain's CDR3 is CSVVGWTSYEQYF. DNA for the CDR3: TGCAGCGTTGTTGGCTGGACCTCCTACGAGCAGTACTTC.

This clonotype was picked up a small number of times. The chain carries TRBV5-1 and TRBJ2-5, with a possible D match to TRBD2 (6 bases). Looked up from germline, CDR1 is SGHRS and CDR2 is YFSETQ. Trimming removed 2 bases at V and 7 bases at J, with 15 bases between. The CDR3 loop spans 14 amino acids. CDR3 nucleotides: TGCGCCAGCAGCTTAGGGACGGGGGAGCGGACCCAGTACTTC. It is translated as CASSLGTGERTQYF. Variable domain in full (rest from reference TRBV5-1 and TRBJ2-5): KAGVTQTPRYLIKTRGQQVTLSCSPISGHRSVSWYQQTPGQGLQFLFEYFSETQRNKGNFPGRFSGRQFSNSRSEMNVSTLELGDSALYLCASSLGTGERTQYFGPGTRLLVL.

This clonotype was detected only a few times. This chain joins TRBV30 and TRBJ2-3, with 11 bases that match TRBD2. Germline V gives CDR1 GTSNPN, CDR2 SVGIG (reference sequence). The CDR3 covers 15 residues. V lost 0 bases, J lost 9 bases, and 8 bases stayed unmatched. CDR3 coding DNA: TGTGCCTGGAGTGTTCTACTAGCGGGAGCAGGGACGCAGTATTTT. Translated, it gives CAWSVLLAGAGTQYF.

This clonotype was recorded at least ten times. The V gene is TRBV28, the J gene TRBJ2-1, with D possibly being TRBD1 or TRBD2 (6 bases each). The V end was cut by 7 bases, the J end by 8 bases, with 15 bases between. The CDR3 totals 13 residues. Germline loops: CDR1 MDHEN, CDR2 SYDVKM. CDR3 amino acids: CASNGGVADEQFF. The CDR3 nucleotides read TGTGCCAGCAACGGGGGCGTAGCTGATGAGCAGTTCTTC.